This T cell receptor (beta chain) was sequenced in a study of blood T cell repertoires in COVID-19. Whole-study context: Donors in the United States, Italy and Spain gave samples during acute or convalescent COVID-19. Nucleic acid was either cDNA or gDNA, and it came from T cells, B-cell-depleted T cells, or PBMCs.

In the original workflow: Reference gene primer amplification gave nucleated cell count estimates. Sequencing used immunoSEQ multiplex PCR; TCRdb keeps in-frame clones, though not all of them. The V and J calls and clone size were taken over from that table, and D and trimming were inferred from the DNA. This repertoire shows some 59,000 clones, 75% to 85% found once; its top ten account for roughly 5.5%. Germline V gene sequence: CDR1 LNHNV, CDR2 YYDKDF (reference sequence). V shed 4 bases and J 5 bases; nucleotides not matched to a gene: 11. CDR3 length equals 16 residues. The genes are TRBV15 and TRBJ2-1; TRBD2 matches at 7 bases. The TCR comes from a woman aged 60-70 years with acute or convalescent COVID-19. The source material was peripheral blood. CDR3 coding DNA: TGTGCCACCAGCATCGGGGTTGTGGGAGGGAACAATGAGCAGTTCTTC. Protein: CATSIGVVGGNNEQFF.